This TCR beta chain was sequenced for a study of blood T cell repertoires in COVID-19 (dated by TCRdb to 2020 to 2021). Broadly, across the study: Collaborator samples came from the United States, Italy and Spain and covered acute and convalescent phases of COVID-19. The repertoires were released in a freely available public database intended as a resource for research on the immune response to SARS-CoV-2. The samples were drawn from two sources: the first 160 participants of the ongoing ImmuneRACE study, and fewer than 1,500 subjects contributed by 6 global collaborators. The dataset comprised deeply sampled blood TCRbeta repertoires from subjects exposed to, actively infected with, or recovered from COVID-19. The material from the prospective study consisted of cDNA or gDNA derived from T cells, B-cell-depleted T cells, or PBMCs. A de-identified subject ID, COVID-19 status, age in years and sex were almost always included in the sample metadata. Where HLA class I and class II types were available, the types were taken from metadata supplied by the sample provider, not from assay-based typing.

About this clone: The antigen this receptor binds is unknown. No qualities accompany the bases; no much larger clone lies one base away.

TCRbeta CDR3 regions were amplified from genomic DNA by means of the immunoSEQ Assay, a bias-controlled multiplex PCR. The source study handled its data this way. The number of nucleated cells in each sample was estimated by amplification of reference gene primers within the assay. Sequence reads were collapsed and filtered to measure the absolute abundance of every unique TCRbeta CDR3 rearrangement. For each sample, productive Simpson clonality was calculated as the square root of Simpson's diversity index across productive rearrangements. TCRdb holds this immuneACCESS table with in-frame rearrangements only. Some clones are missing; in checked studies, unresolved V genes explain under half, and the rest has no known cause. The DNA was the basis for D and trimming; V, J and clone size are from that table. The sample table lists some 350,000 clones, over 80% of them with a count of one. The ten most abundant clones make up under 6.5% of the sample.

Including the terminal cysteine and phenylalanine, the CDR3 comprises 15 residues. Just the 45-base CDR3 DNA is kept, in frame starting at base 1. V is trimmed back by 3 bases and J by 1 base, and the junction contains 2 bases that no gene match accounts for. The CDR1 and CDR2 encoded by the germline V gene are KGHDR and SFDVKD. One collaborating source in Seattle enrolled patients while the patients were actively infected and followed the patients over time throughout the course of disease. Whole blood was collected in K2EDTA tubes by collaborating institutions according to the institutions' own protocols. For TCRbeta analysis, collaborator samples were shipped as frozen whole blood, as isolated PBMCs, or as DNA extracted from either sample type. Summary of the overall study and its limitations: The amount of clinical and demographic metadata varied by source and participant and was provided uncurated.

The origin of this receptor is a woman in her fifties or sixties with COVID-19, enrolled during active disease. In this chain, TRBV24-1 is recombined with TRBJ2-3, and TRBD2 aligns with 8 junction nucleotides. The sequencing sample was made of peripheral blood. CDR3 region: CATSDPLAGTDTQYF. DNA sequence: TGTGCCACCAGTGATCCACTAGCGGGCACAGATACGCAGTATTTT.